This T cell receptor (beta chain) was recovered during a study of shared clonotypes between healthy human individuals. As concerns this clone: Other DNA sequences in the sample encode the same CDR3.

TCRdb's table, derived via immunoSEQ multiplex PCR, lists solely in-frame clones and lacks some. Of some 1,400,000 clones listed, roughly 97% were seen once; the top ten hold roughly 1.1%. The germline V gene encodes CDR1 MDHEN and CDR2 SYDVKM. This CDR3 is 14 amino acids long. V lost 2 bases to trimming and J lost 4 bases; unmatched junction nucleotides: 0. Sample: naive CD4+ T cells sorted from blood. Subset in this sample: CD45RA+ positively selected. The TCR comes from a man aged 25-45 years in good health. J is TRBJ1-2 and V is TRBV28; 11 bases agree with TRBD1. The CDR3 loop reads CASSLGTGGYGYTF. The DNA for the CDR3 is TGTGCCAGCAGTTTAGGGACAGGGGGCTATGGCTACACCTTC.